The clone carrying this T cell receptor (beta chain) was observed a single time. In the source study's methods: Researchers report that nucleated cell counts were estimated from reference gene primer amplification. Here immunoSEQ multiplex PCR was the method, and the copy in TCRdb shows in-frame clones only, minus some. D and trimming come from the DNA, and the V and J calls and clone size come from that table. The sample includes 95,000 to 120,000 clones, over 75% of them seen just once. The sample is drawn from a study of blood T cell repertoires in COVID-19. CDR1 SEHNR and CDR2 FQNEAQ come from the germline V gene (reference sequence). The CDR3 is made up of 17 amino acids. V dropped 5 bases and J dropped 6; count of bases not matched to a gene: 14.

The receptor's source is a woman between 65 and 79 years old who had recovered from COVID-19. V and J are TRBV7-9 and TRBJ2-1; 9 nucleotides line up with TRBD2. Material for sequencing was peripheral blood. CDR3 in amino acids: CASSPPGWREGPNEQFF. The DNA of the CDR3 is TGTGCCAGCAGCCCCCCAGGGTGGCGGGAGGGCCCCAATGAGCAGTTCTTC.